A selection of T cell receptor beta chains follows, all from one sample in a study of blood T cell repertoires in COVID-19. TCRdb's copy holds only in-frame clones and misses some; the assay was immunoSEQ multiplex PCR. The data show about 480,000 clones, around 87% seen once. The sequenced sample was PBMCs or T cells enriched from blood (not recorded which). The origin of the receptors is a woman aged 40 to 50 who had recovered from COVID-19. CDR3s leave out the opening cysteine and the closing phenylalanine or tryptophan. Each record gives: V gene, CDR3 protein.

V gene: TRBV13
CDR3 protein: ASSLSGVQETQY

V gene: TRBV12-3/TRBV12-4
CDR3 protein: ASSFLRGGELF

V gene: TRBV12-5
CDR3 protein: ASGLSGSPLH

V gene: TRBV4-1
CDR3 protein: ASSQPGLAVTHRLDTQY

V gene: TRBV5-6
CDR3 protein: ASSLEQNERYEQY

V gene: TRBV7-6
CDR3 protein: ASSLGGGSNQPQH

V gene: TRBV6-2/TRBV6-3
CDR3 protein: ASSYTTGGEGHSGANVLT

V gene: TRBV10-3
CDR3 protein: AISDGLAGISGANVLT

V gene: TRBV29-1
CDR3 protein: SANRGTTEAF

V gene: TRBV4-1
CDR3 protein: ASSQEGALTYNEQF

V gene: TRBV4-2
CDR3 protein: ASSPQGDRDEKLF

V gene: TRBV6-1
CDR3 protein: ASSEAQGGSSYNEQF

V gene: TRBV28
CDR3 protein: ASSLTHSEAF

V gene: TRBV4-2
CDR3 protein: ASSQDSSGRGDTQY

V gene: TRBV3-1/TRBV3-2
CDR3 protein: ASSQDAWAGNTIY

V gene: TRBV5-4
CDR3 protein: ASSPQASNSPLH

V gene: TRBV6-2/TRBV6-3
CDR3 protein: ASSYRWGFNTEAF

V gene: TRBV7-9
CDR3 protein: AGGLNNSPLH

V gene: TRBV3-1/TRBV3-2
CDR3 protein: ASRPVAGAIDTQY

V gene: TRBV5-1
CDR3 protein: ASSGGLNTEAF

V gene: TRBV6-2/TRBV6-3
CDR3 protein: ASSYVGSSAKNIQY

V gene: TRBV10-3
CDR3 protein: AISGGQGAEAF

V gene: TRBV6-5
CDR3 protein: ASSYLPRGEDEQF

V gene: TRBV29-1
CDR3 protein: SVPGLAGGYEQY

V gene: TRBV19
CDR3 protein: ASSTGDRIGGGYT

V gene: TRBV29-1
CDR3 protein: SVRGDRGRASQNIQY

V gene: TRBV19
CDR3 protein: ASSSAWSDYNEQF

V gene: TRBV6-2/TRBV6-3
CDR3 protein: ASSYSSPSGSSRYEQY

V gene: TRBV3-1/TRBV3-2
CDR3 protein: ASSQEARGRGTEAF

V gene: TRBV10-3
CDR3 protein: AISESREYGYT

V gene: TRBV5-1
CDR3 protein: ASSKGTAPVDYSTDTQY

V gene: TRBV5-4
CDR3 protein: ASSLFLQADYEQY

V gene: TRBV19
CDR3 protein: ASSIGQSNEKLF

V gene: TRBV24-1
CDR3 protein: ATSGGPMNTEAF

V gene: TRBV2
CDR3 protein: ALARDIGTGELF

V gene: TRBV18
CDR3 protein: ASSLDRGRISSGDPYEQY

V gene: TRBV10-3
CDR3 protein: AISAGRAGDQYEQY

V gene: TRBV4-3
CDR3 protein: ASSQAGGAAGYT

V gene: TRBV7-2
CDR3 protein: ASSPGLAFDTQY

V gene: TRBV2
CDR3 protein: ASRNQPGLVGEQY

V gene: TRBV2
CDR3 protein: ASVEEPYGYT

V gene: TRBV29-1
CDR3 protein: SVQGQLNQPQH

V gene: TRBV9
CDR3 protein: ASSSSGQSDTEQY

V gene: TRBV10-3
CDR3 protein: AISESRGNTEAF

V gene: TRBV4-1
CDR3 protein: ASSRDRAGSYNSPLH

V gene: TRBV7-2
CDR3 protein: ASSLGRARYNEQF

V gene: TRBV19
CDR3 protein: ASTHGEKENYNEQF

V gene: TRBV29-1
CDR3 protein: SAQPYSGSDTDTQY

V gene: TRBV4-3
CDR3 protein: ASSQGLPDNGNTIY

V gene: TRBV4-1
CDR3 protein: ASSQEASGDTQY

V gene: TRBV2
CDR3 protein: ASRETGEGYT

V gene: TRBV6-2/TRBV6-3
CDR3 protein: ASSNGAIQLYNEQF

V gene: TRBV5-1
CDR3 protein: ASSLGTGLMNTEAF